The 23 T cell receptor beta chains below come from one sample, sequenced in a study of shared clonotypes between healthy human individuals. Sequenced by immunoSEQ multiplex PCR; TCRdb stores in-frame clones only, minus some. The table has over a million clones, nearly 99% seen once. The sequencing sample was made of naive CD4+ T cells sorted from blood. The sample's subset: CD45RA+ positively selected. These receptors all stem from a man between 25 and 39 years old in good health.

This clone occurred once. This chain joins TRBV11-3 and TRBJ1-4, with a possible D match to TRBD1 (5 bases). There are 13 residues in the CDR3. V shed 4 bases and J shed 7 bases, with 10 bases lying between them. Germline V gene data show CDR1 as SGHNT and CDR2 as YENEEA. DNA for the CDR3: TGTGCCAGCAGCTCCCAGGGAGGTGAAAAACTGTTTTTT. Translation gives CASSSQGGEKLFF.

The chain carries TRBV7-2 and TRBJ2-3; TRBD2 matches 8 bases. The CDR3 sequence is 13 residues long. Germline trimming cut 8 bases from V and 5 bases from J; bases unmatched to any gene: 6. Germline V gene sequence: CDR1 SGHTA, CDR2 FQGNSA. As DNA, the CDR3 is TGTGCCAGCGGGAGACTAGCGCGAGATACGCAGTATTTT. Encoded protein: CASGRLARDTQYF. Filled out from reference TRBV7-2 and TRBJ2-3, the complete variable domain reads GAGVSQSPSNKVTEKGKDVELRCDPISGHTALYWYRQSLGQGLEFLIYFQGNSAPDKSGLPSDRFSAERTGGSVSTLTIQRTQQEDSAVYLCASGRLARDTQYFGPGTRLTVL.

The chain has TRBV5-1 and TRBJ2-2; 7 bases are shared with TRBD1. The CDR3 is 14 amino acids. The junction had 3 bases not matched to a gene; V was cut back by 4 bases and J by 3 bases. The germline gives CDR1 SGHRS, CDR2 YFSETQ. The CDR3 bases are TGCGCCAGCAGCATTGGGACAGACACCGGGGAGCTGTTTTTT. Protein: CASSIGTDTGELFF.

The chain uses TRBV18 and TRBJ2-1; D unresolved. The CDR3 covers 11 residues. Trimming took off 9 bases at V and 5 bases at J, with 8 bases between the two ends. The V gene's germline CDR1 is KGHSH and CDR2 LQKENI. The CDR3 nucleotides read TGTGCCAGTCTAAACCACAATGAGCAGTTCTTC. It encodes CASLNHNEQFF.

This sequence joins TRBV14 and TRBJ2-3, with 9 bases lining up with TRBD2. The germline V gene has CDR1 SGHDN and CDR2 FVKESK. Trimming cost V 4 bases and J 1 base; bases outside gene matches: 3. CDR3 length: 15 residues. The CDR3 sequence: CASSPRTSGTDTQYF. DNA for the CDR3: TGTGCCAGCAGCCCAAGGACTAGCGGCACAGATACGCAGTATTTT.

This clone was seen a single time. This chain joins TRBV5-4 and TRBJ2-7; 10 nucleotides agree with TRBD2. With V trimmed by 0 bases and J by 3 bases, 9 bases remained unmatched. CDR3 length: 17 amino acids. Germline lookup yields CDR1 SGHNT and CDR2 YYREEE (reference sequence). CDR3 nucleotide sequence: TGTGCCAGCAGCTTGGGCCCTAGCGGGAGCGCGCTCTACGAGCAGTACTTC. It specifies CASSLGPSGSALYEQYF.

This chain uses TRBV18 with TRBJ1-3; maybe TRBD1 (5 bases). With 0 bases removed from V and 0 bases from J, the gap between germline ends came to 15 bases. The CDR3 totals 18 residues. Per germline, CDR1 KGHSH and CDR2 LQKENI. This chain's CDR3 is CASSPPYRKRSSGNTIYF. Here the CDR3 DNA reads TGTGCCAGCTCACCACCCTACAGGAAACGAAGCTCTGGAAACACCATATATTTT.

The J gene is TRBJ1-4, the V gene TRBV28, with D possibly TRBD1 on 6 matching bases. Trimming stripped 6 bases from V and 6 bases from J, with 14 bases between. Germline V gene data show CDR1 as MDHEN and CDR2 as SYDVKM. The CDR3 is 14 residues long. The CDR3 here is CASSNRDIHEKLFF. The DNA for the CDR3 is TGTGCCAGCAGCAACCGGGACATCCATGAAAAACTGTTTTTT.

The chain uses TRBV7-6 and TRBJ2-7, with TRBD2 matching over 7 bases. Germline lookup yields CDR1 SGHVS and CDR2 FNYEAQ. V dropped 0 bases and J dropped 7; count of bases not matched to a gene: 3. This CDR3 is built from 13 residues. For the CDR3, the DNA is TGTGCCAGCAGCTTAGCGGTTAGCGGGGAGCAGTACTTC. Translation: CASSLAVSGEQYF.

CDR3 nucleotides: TGCGCCAGCAGTGAGCAGGGGACAGATACGCAGTATTTT. It translates to CASSEQGTDTQYF. This chain joins TRBV10-2 and TRBJ2-3, with D perhaps TRBD1 (6 bases). The germline V gene has CDR1 WSHSY and CDR2 SAAADI. Trimming shortened V by 2 bases and J by 3 bases, and 6 bases separated the two germline ends. The CDR3 consists of 13 residues.

The V gene is TRBV5-1, the J gene TRBJ1-2; 8 positions agree with TRBD1. Germline V gene sequence: CDR1 SGHRS, CDR2 YFSETQ. CDR3 length equals 16 residues. J lost 8 bases, V lost 4 bases, and 16 bases had no gene match. DNA of the CDR3: TGCGCCAGCAGCCCAATTCCCGGGACAGGCTTTCGCGGCTACACCTTC. Its translation: CASSPIPGTGFRGYTF. The complete variable domain, with remaining parts taken from reference TRBV5-1 and TRBJ1-2, reads KAGVTQTPRYLIKTRGQQVTLSCSPISGHRSVSWYQQTPGQGLQFLFEYFSETQRNKGNFPGRFSGRQFSNSRSEMNVSTLELGDSALYLCASSPIPGTGFRGYTFGSGTRLTVV.

The genes are TRBV2 and TRBJ2-5; D perhaps matches TRBD2 (7 bases). V was pared by 4 bases and J by 1 base, with 19 bases between. Germline values: CDR1 SNHLY, CDR2 FYNNEI. This CDR3 region has 17 residues. CDR3 bases: TGTGCCAGCAGTGTTCGGTCGGGGGGCAGGGCCCAAGAGACCCAGTACTTC. Translating gives CASSVRSGGRAQETQYF.

The chain combines TRBV6-5 with TRBJ2-7; 7 bases are shared with TRBD2. This CDR3 contains 15 residues. From germline, CDR1 is MNHEY and CDR2 SVGAGI. V lost 0 bases to trimming and J lost 2 bases; unmatched junction nucleotides: 4. CDR3 amino acids: CASSYSQRGTYEQYF. In DNA, the CDR3 is TGTGCCAGCAGTTACTCACAGCGGGGTACCTACGAGCAGTACTTC.

This chain joins TRBV5-1 and TRBJ2-3; TRBD1 matches at 9 bases. The CDR3 is 16 amino acids. Germline CDR1 reads SGHRS; CDR2 reads YFSETQ. Trimming removed 2 bases from V and 4 bases from J; junction bases left unmatched: 8. The CDR3 is CASSFYTQGAADTQYF. CDR3 nucleotide sequence: TGCGCCAGCAGCTTTTATACACAGGGGGCGGCAGATACGCAGTATTTT.

This chain connects TRBV6-7 to TRBJ2-7; D gene uncertain. TRBV6-7 is filed as an ORF, its function uncertain. The CDR3 totals 14 residues. Between the trimmed V and J ends, which lost 9 bases and 0 bases, there was a span of 15 bases. This CDR3 reads CARKIETFSYEQYF. CDR3 DNA: TGTGCCAGGAAAATTGAGACATTCTCCTACGAGCAGTACTTC.

The CDR3 loop reads CASSLVFGTGGHEQYF. CDR3 sequence (DNA): TGTGCCAGCAGCTTGGTTTTTGGGACAGGGGGCCACGAGCAGTACTTC. The V gene is TRBV5-4, the J gene TRBJ2-7; TRBD1 matches 12 bases. The J segment lost 5 bases and the V segment lost 0 bases, leaving 6 bases of the junction unmatched. Germline V gene data show CDR1 as SGHNT and CDR2 as YYREEE (reference sequence). The CDR3 has 16 amino acids.

In the case of this clone: Sequence at one end of the junction differs from germline and may be a read error. The chain is built from TRBV7-7 and TRBJ2-1, with D uncertain. This CDR3 region has 13 residues. Germline V gene sequence: CDR1 SSHAT, CDR2 FNYEAQ (reference sequence). The CDR3 nucleotides are TGTGCTAGCAGCTTAGTAAGTGGGGATGAGCAGTTCTTC. Translation: CASSLVSGDEQFF. The complete variable domain, with remaining parts taken from reference TRBV7-7 and TRBJ2-1, reads GAGVSQSPRYKVTKRGQDVTLRCDPISSHATLYWYQQALGQGPEFLTYFNYEAQPDKSGLPSDRFSAERPEGSISTLTIQRTEQRDSAMYRCASSLVSGDEQFFGPGTRLTVL.

The chain links TRBV5-4 to TRBJ2-4, with 8 bases identical to TRBD1. The length of the CDR3 is 19 residues. Germline V gene sequence: CDR1 SGHNT, CDR2 YYREEE (reference sequence). Trimming removed 4 bases from V and 0 bases from J; junction bases left unmatched: 15. The CDR3 coding sequence is TGTGCCAGCAGCCATTGGCAGGGGGCGGGAAATCTAGCCAAAAACATTCAGTACTTC. Translation gives CASSHWQGAGNLAKNIQYF.

Concerning this clone: Other DNA sequences from this sample encode an identical CDR3 as well. The chain couples TRBV5-1 to TRBJ2-1, with 8 bases identical to TRBD2. Germline lookup yields CDR1 SGHRS and CDR2 YFSETQ. The CDR3 contains 15 residues. V shed 3 bases and J 1 base; nucleotides not matched to a gene: 3. The CDR3, as DNA: TGCGCCAGCAGCTCCGGACTAGCATCCTACAATGAGCAGTTCTTC. It encodes CASSSGLASYNEQFF. Full variable domain (missing parts from reference TRBV5-1 and TRBJ2-1): KAGVTQTPRYLIKTRGQQVTLSCSPISGHRSVSWYQQTPGQGLQFLFEYFSETQRNKGNFPGRFSGRQFSNSRSEMNVSTLELGDSALYLCASSSGLASYNEQFFGPGTRLTVL.

V is TRBV30 and J is TRBJ2-3; TRBD2 aligns across 10 bases. This CDR3 contains 15 residues. Germline V gene lookup returns CDR1 GTSNPN and CDR2 SVGIG (reference sequence). V was pared by 3 bases and J by 3 bases, with 6 bases of the junction left unmatched. CDR3 amino acids: CAWSASGSLTDTQYF. CDR3 nucleotide sequence: TGTGCCTGGAGCGCTAGCGGGAGTCTTACAGATACGCAGTATTTT.

This clone appeared a single time. The J gene is TRBJ1-2, the V gene TRBV7-2; 8 bases align to TRBD1. This CDR3 comprises 12 residues. Germline CDR1 and CDR2: SGHTA and FQGNSA. V lost 5 bases and J lost 7; bases outside the gene matches: 3. The CDR3 nucleotides are TGTGCCAGCAGCACCACAGGGGGTGGCTACACCTTC. Its translation is CASSTTGGGYTF.

The chain combines TRBV18 with TRBJ2-5, with 9 bases that match TRBD1. CDR3 length equals 15 residues. V lost 6 bases and J lost 4; bases outside the gene matches: 9. Germline assignment: CDR1 KGHSH and CDR2 LQKENI. For the CDR3, the DNA is TGTGCCAGCTCGACTACAGGGGGCGCAGTAGAGACCCAGTACTTC. It specifies CASSTTGGAVETQYF.

The chain joins TRBV5-1 to TRBJ2-1; D might be TRBD1 (6 bases). V was cut by 1 base and J by 7 bases, with 15 bases left in between. This CDR3 has 15 residues. CDR1 and CDR2 (germline): SGHRS, YFSETQ. The CDR3 loop reads CASSLIGLGANEQFF. CDR3 coding DNA: TGCGCCAGCAGCTTGATAGGGCTGGGGGCAAATGAGCAGTTCTTC.